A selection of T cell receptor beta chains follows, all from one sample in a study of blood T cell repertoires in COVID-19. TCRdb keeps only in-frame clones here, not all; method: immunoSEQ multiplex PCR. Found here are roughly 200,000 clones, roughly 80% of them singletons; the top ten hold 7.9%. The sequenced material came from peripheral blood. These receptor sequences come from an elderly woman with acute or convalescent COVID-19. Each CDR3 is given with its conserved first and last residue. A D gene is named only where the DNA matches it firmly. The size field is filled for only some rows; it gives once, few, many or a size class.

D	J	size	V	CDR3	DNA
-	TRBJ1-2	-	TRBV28	CASNGGDAYTF	TGTGCCAGCAATGGGGGCGACGCCTACACCTTC
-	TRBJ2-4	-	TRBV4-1	CASSQDYRGTGAKNIQYF	TGCGCCAGCAGCCAAGATTATAGGGGCACAGGGGCCAAAAACATTCAGTACTTC
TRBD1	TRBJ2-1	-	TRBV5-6	CASSPVGTGGGNEQFF	TGTGCCAGCAGCCCCGTCGGGACAGGGGGGGGCAATGAGCAGTTCTTC
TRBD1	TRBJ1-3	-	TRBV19	CASSPPDRAGNTIYF	TGTGCCAGTAGCCCACCTGACAGGGCTGGAAACACCATATATTTT
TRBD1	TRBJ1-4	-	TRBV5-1	CASSLGGGREKLFF	TGCGCCAGCAGCTTGGGAGGGGGCAGAGAAAAACTGTTTTTT
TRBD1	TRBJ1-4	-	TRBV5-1	CASSPGTGSNEKLFF	TGCGCCAGCAGCCCGGGGACAGGGTCGAATGAAAAACTGTTTTTT
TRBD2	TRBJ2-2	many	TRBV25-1	CASSKLAGNTGELFF	TGTGCCAGCAGCAAACTAGCGGGAAACACCGGGGAGCTGTTTTTT
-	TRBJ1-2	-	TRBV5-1	CASSSRDSLYGYTF	TGCGCCAGCAGCTCCCGGGACTCCCTCTATGGCTACACCTTC
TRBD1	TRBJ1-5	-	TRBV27	CASTAGGINQPQHF	TGTGCCAGCACAGCAGGGGGGATCAATCAGCCCCAGCATTTT
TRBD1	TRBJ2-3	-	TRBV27	CATRQGAQSDTQYF	TGTGCCACCCGACAGGGGGCCCAGTCAGATACGCAGTATTTT
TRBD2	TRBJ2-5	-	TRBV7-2	CASSLAGLAGGDLRETQYF	TGTGCCAGCAGCTTAGCGGGACTAGCGGGAGGGGACCTTCGTGAGACCCAGTACTTC
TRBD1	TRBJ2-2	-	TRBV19	CASSAPGQATNTGELFF	TGTGCCAGTAGTGCGCCGGGACAGGCCACGAACACCGGGGAGCTGTTTTTT
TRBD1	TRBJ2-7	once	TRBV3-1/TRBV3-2	CASSRTGAAYEQYF	TGTGCCAGCAGCCGGACAGGGGCGGCCTACGAGCAGTACTTC
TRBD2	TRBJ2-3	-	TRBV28	CASTIRPSGIRYTQYF	TGTGCCAGCACCATTAGACCCAGCGGGATTCGATATACGCAGTATTTT
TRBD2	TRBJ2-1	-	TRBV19	CASGKPGLAVNNEQFF	TGTGCCAGCGGAAAGCCGGGACTAGCGGTGAACAATGAGCAGTTCTTC
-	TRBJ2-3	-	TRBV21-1	CASSPDPGQSNTQYF	TGTGCCAGCAGCCCCGACCCGGGACAGAGTAATACGCAGTATTTT
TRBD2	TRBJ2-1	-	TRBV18	CASSPTSGSPYNEQFF	TGTGCCAGCTCGCCGACTAGCGGGAGTCCCTACAATGAGCAGTTCTTC
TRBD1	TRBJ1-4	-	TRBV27	CASSLFTGTDFRTEKLFF	TGTGCCAGCAGTTTATTCACAGGGACAGACTTTAGAACCGAAAAACTGTTTTTT